These 8 T cell receptor beta chains originate from one sample sequenced in a study of T cells after yellow fever vaccination. TCRdb reanalysed the 5' RACE reads using MiXCR and keeps one entry per CDR3 protein. The sample yields about 160,000 distinct CDR3 sequences, 9.3% seen once. The source was CD8+ T cells sorted from PBMCs, collected 45 days after the yellow fever booster vaccination. The receptors come from a man between 18 and 35 years old who received the YFV17D yellow fever vaccine.

This clonotype was recorded a few times. V gene TRBV3-1 combines with J gene TRBJ1-2; perhaps TRBD1 as D (6 bases). Trimming pared 4 bases from V and 4 bases from J, leaving 13 bases between. CDR1 is LGHDT, CDR2 YNNKEL, per germline (reference sequence). This CDR3 spans 14 amino acids. CDR3 protein: CASSLGGQVYGYTF. In nucleotides, the CDR3 is TGTGCCAGCAGCCTTGGGGGGCAGGTCTATGGCTACACCTTC.

This clonotype was found a few times. The CDR3 DNA sequence: TGCAGTGCTAGACCTTCCCCCCACGGACTAGTGTATGGTGAGCAGTTCTTC. This translates into CSARPSPHGLVYGEQFF. The chain uses TRBV20-1 and TRBJ2-1; TRBD2 agrees at 7 bases. This CDR3 contains 17 residues. Germline lookup yields CDR1 DFQATT and CDR2 SNEGSKA (reference sequence). The trim removed 2 bases at V and 9 bases at J, leaving 19 bases unmatched.

This clonotype was recorded at least ten times. The chain recombines TRBV9 with TRBJ2-7; tentatively, D is TRBD2 (6 bases). V was shortened by 4 bases and J by 3 bases, with 20 bases between the two germline ends. Germline assignment: CDR1 SGDLS and CDR2 YYNGEE. There are 16 residues in the CDR3. The CDR3 is CASSPRLFSGDYEQYF. The CDR3 nucleotides are TGTGCCAGCAGCCCCAGACTGTTTAGCGGAGACTACGAGCAGTACTTC. Full variable domain (outside the CDR3, taken from reference TRBV9 and TRBJ2-7): DSGVTQTPKHLITATGQRVTLRCSPRSGDLSVYWYQQSLDQGLQFLIQYYNGEERAKGNILERFSAQQFPDLHSELNLSSLELGDSALYFCASSPRLFSGDYEQYFGPGTRLTVT.

Ten or more counts support this clonotype. The V gene is TRBV10-3, the J gene TRBJ2-3, with 7 bases aligning to TRBD2. The CDR3 loop spans 16 amino acids. Germline trimming cut 7 bases from V and 4 bases from J; bases unmatched to any gene: 14. Per germline, CDR1 ENHRY and CDR2 SYGVKD. The CDR3: CAIMGGTGGSADTQYF. CDR3 nucleotides: TGTGCCATCATGGGAGGAACCGGGGGGAGCGCAGATACGCAGTATTTT.

This clonotype was recorded a few times. The chain couples TRBV6-2 or TRBV6-3 to TRBJ2-7; 7 bases map to TRBD2. In germline, CDR1 is MNHEY, CDR2 SVGEGT. The CDR3 has 15 residues. With 4 bases clipped from V and 4 bases from J, the junction kept 10 bases outside the gene matches. The CDR3 DNA reads TGTGCCAGCAGTTCTGACGGACTAGTGCGTTACGAGCAGTACGTC. This codes for CASSSDGLVRYEQYV.

CDR3 nucleotides: TGCGCCAGCAATCACGGGACAGTAAACACTGAAGCTTTCTTT. Its translation is CASNHGTVNTEAFF. The chain recombines TRBV10-2 with TRBJ1-1, with 7 nucleotides matching TRBD1. This CDR3 contains 14 residues. The germline V gene has CDR1 WSHSY and CDR2 SAAADI. V was pared by 7 bases and J by 2 bases, with 7 bases of the junction left unmatched.

A few counts support this clonotype. The chain links TRBV3-1 to TRBJ2-6; D is unresolved. This CDR3 region has 15 residues. CDR1 is LGHDT and CDR2 is YNNKEL in the germline V gene (reference sequence). Trimming took 3 bases from V and 1 from J, leaving 7 bases between them. The CDR3 sequence: CASSQIGSGANVLTF. The CDR3 nucleotides are TGTGCCAGCAGCCAGATAGGATCTGGGGCCAACGTCCTGACTTTC.

The table lists this clonotype with many counts. This rearrangement joins TRBV7-2 to TRBJ2-7, with 7 nucleotides matching TRBD2. This CDR3 contains 15 residues. V shed 1 base, J shed 2 bases, and the junction held 5 bases outside the gene matches. Germline V gene lookup returns CDR1 SGHTA and CDR2 FQGNSA. CDR3 DNA sequence: TGTGCCAGCAGCTTAGGGGAGGGGTCGACCTACGAGCAGTACTTC. Amino acids: CASSLGEGSTYEQYF.